This T cell receptor (beta chain) was profiled in a study of CD8 T cells in ankylosing spondylitis. Points from the study as a whole: A motif of fewer than ten highly homologous TCR beta variants was seen as apparently characteristic of ankylosing spondylitis blood.

This clonotype was recorded at least ten times. Its antigen is as yet unknown. TCRdb reprocessed the 5' RACE reads via MiXCR and lists one record per CDR3 protein. The repertoire holds approximately 520,000 distinct CDR3 sequences, with about 5.2% as singletons. V lost 2 bases and J lost 6, with 13 bases in between. The CDR3 loop spans 14 amino acids. The germline V gene encodes CDR1 LGHNA and CDR2 YSLEER. The sequencing input was blood, either unsorted or a sorted T cell fraction (not recorded which). The V gene is TRBV4-3, the J gene TRBJ1-2; D gene uncertain. This receptor was taken from a male donor with ankylosing spondylitis. The DNA for the CDR3 is TGCGCCAGCAGCCAAACGGTTACGGAAAATGGCTACACCTTC. It codes for CASSQTVTENGYTF.